These 19 T cell receptor beta chains were sequenced from one sample in a study of graft-versus-host responses after intestinal transplantation. Graft tissue processing released intraepithelial and lamina propria lymphocytes. TCRdb's copy holds only in-frame clones and misses some; the assay was immunoSEQ multiplex PCR. This table has 25,000 to 30,000 clones, 80% to 85% appearing once. The sample was ileum tissue, taken 98 days after intestinal transplantation. These receptors came from a human patient who received an intestinal transplant, so some T cells may come from the graft donor.

This chain links TRBV12-5 with TRBJ1-2; the match to TRBD1 covers 7 bases. Per the germline V gene, CDR1 is LGHNT and CDR2 is FRNRAP. This CDR3 contains 14 residues. The J segment lost 4 bases and the V segment lost 2 bases, leaving 4 bases of the junction unmatched. This CDR3 is CASGLYGQAYGYTF. In DNA, the CDR3 is TGTGCTAGTGGTTTGTACGGACAGGCCTATGGCTACACCTTC.

J is TRBJ2-7 and V is TRBV5-1, with TRBD1 matching 7 bases. Germline V CDR1 and CDR2: SGHRS, YFSETQ. J lost 4 bases, V lost 3 bases, and 10 bases had no gene match. The CDR3 runs to 15 residues. CDR3 sequence: CASSSLQGLEYEQYF. Here the CDR3 DNA reads TGCGCCAGCAGCTCGCTACAGGGGTTGGAGTACGAGCAGTACTTC.

The CDR3 nucleotides read TGCGCCAGCAGCCAAGTAATACTAGTTCAAGAGACCCAGTACTTC. Encoded protein: CASSQVILVQETQYF. This sequence joins TRBV4-1 and TRBJ2-5, with a weak D call TRBD2 (5 bases). V gave up 1 base and J gave up 2 bases, with 11 bases separating them. The CDR3 length is 15 residues. Germline V gene sequence: CDR1 MGHRA, CDR2 YSYEKL.

This chain joins TRBV11-3 and TRBJ2-1, with a weak D call TRBD1 (9 bases). The CDR3 has 16 amino acids. Deletions cut 6 bases from V and 4 bases from J, with 19 bases between. From germline, CDR1 is SGHNT and CDR2 YENEEA. This chain's CDR3 is CASSFSGTGRYNEQFF. DNA for the CDR3: TGTGCCAGCAGTTTTAGCGGGACAGGGCGTTACAATGAGCAGTTCTTC.

The V call is TRBV30, the J call TRBJ2-7, with TRBD1 matching over 9 bases. CDR1 and CDR2 from the germline V gene are GTSNPN and SVGIG (reference sequence). This CDR3 is 13 amino acids long. J lost 5 bases, V lost 1 base, and 3 bases had no gene match. The CDR3 DNA reads TGTGCCTGGAGTGCGGGACAGGGCCACGAGCAGTACTTC. This gives the protein CAWSAGQGHEQYF.

The chain has TRBV20-1 and TRBJ2-1; tentatively, D is TRBD1 or TRBD2 (6 bases each). The germline V and J ends were trimmed by 7 bases and 14 bases, with 18 bases remaining between them. Per the germline V gene, CDR1 is DFQATT and CDR2 is SNEGSKA (reference sequence). CDR3 length equals 11 residues. The CDR3 DNA reads as TGCAGTGTTCCCATAGGGGGGCAGGAGTTCTTC. It translates to CSVPIGGQEFF.

The CDR3 DNA reads as TGTGCCAGCAGCTCCCGTACTAGCGGAAACTACAATGAGCAGTTCTTC. Translated, it gives CASSSRTSGNYNEQFF. V gene TRBV9 combines with J gene TRBJ2-1, with 8 positions matching TRBD2. Germline CDR1 reads SGDLS; CDR2 reads YYNGEE. This CDR3 is 16 amino acids long. V was clipped by 4 bases and J by 3 bases; unmatched bases: 9.

This chain links TRBV5-4 with TRBJ2-4; 7 nucleotides match TRBD1. V dropped 0 bases and J dropped 7; count of bases not matched to a gene: 7. This CDR3 has 15 amino acids. CDR1 SGHNT and CDR2 YYREEE come from the germline V gene (reference sequence). CDR3 in DNA: TGTGCCAGCAGCTTGGCACAGGGGAGCATGAACATTCAGTACTTC. It specifies CASSLAQGSMNIQYF.

This sequence joins TRBV7-2 and TRBJ1-4, with 8 bases fitting TRBD1. The germline V gene has CDR1 SGHTA and CDR2 FQGNSA. This CDR3 contains 14 residues. J lost 8 bases, V lost 3 bases, and 5 bases had no gene match. The CDR3 coding sequence is TGTGCCAGCAGCTTTATATCAGGGGGCGAAAAACTGTTTTTT. Its translation: CASSFISGGEKLFF.

This chain joins TRBV27 and TRBJ1-1, with D possibly being TRBD1 (5 bases). The germline V gene encodes CDR1 MNHEY and CDR2 SMNVEV (reference sequence). The CDR3 consists of 13 residues. Trimming removed 2 bases at V and 4 bases at J, with 8 bases between. CDR3 bases: TGTGCCAGCAGTTTAGGGGGGGGCACTGAAGCTTTCTTT. Translation gives CASSLGGGTEAFF.

A few counts support this clone. The V gene is TRBV2, the J gene TRBJ1-3, with D unresolved. This CDR3 is 15 amino acids long. Germline-derived CDR1 and CDR2 are SNHLY and FYNNEI. V was pared by 4 bases and J by 1 base, with 11 bases between. Written as DNA, the CDR3 is TGTGCCAGCAGTGGATCCCTCTCTTCTGGAAACACCATATATTTT. Residues: CASSGSLSSGNTIYF.

The chain combines TRBV7-9 with TRBJ1-2; possibly TRBD1 for D (5 bases). This CDR3 contains 18 residues. The V gene lost 5 bases and the J gene lost 4 bases, with 26 bases spanning the gap. Germline lookup yields CDR1 SEHNR and CDR2 FQNEAQ (reference sequence). The CDR3 reads CASSQVFGGPMGLYGYTF. DNA for the CDR3: TGTGCCAGCAGCCAAGTTTTTGGGGGACCTATGGGACTCTATGGCTACACCTTC.

The chain employs TRBV5-4 and TRBJ2-5; TRBD2 aligns across 8 bases. The CDR3 runs 17 residues. Germline V gene sequence: CDR1 SGHNT, CDR2 YYREEE (reference sequence). V dropped 1 base and J dropped 4; count of bases not matched to a gene: 12. As DNA, the CDR3 is TGTGCCAGCAGCTTGTTTCTAGCCGGGGGGGCCCCAGAGACCCAGTACTTC. As protein: CASSLFLAGGAPETQYF.

J is TRBJ1-4 and V is TRBV9; D is unclear. Germline loops: CDR1 SGDLS, CDR2 YYNGEE. The V end lost 0 bases, the J end lost 4 bases, and 7 bases lay between the germline ends. The CDR3 totals 14 residues. The CDR3 nucleotides are TGTGCCAGCAGCGTAGGGCAGTTTAATGAAAAACTGTTTTTT. Translating gives CASSVGQFNEKLFF.

This clone was counted a few times. The chain recombines TRBV19 with TRBJ1-2, with unresolved D. There are 11 residues in the CDR3. Trimming took off 5 bases at V and 7 bases at J, with 8 bases between the two ends. Germline V lookup: CDR1 LNHDA, CDR2 SQIVND (reference sequence). The CDR3 DNA follows: TGTGCCAGTAGTGATCAGTTTGGCTACACCTTC. As protein: CASSDQFGYTF.

This sequence joins TRBV4-1 and TRBJ1-1; the D gene is possibly TRBD1 (5 bases). The CDR3 runs 14 residues. CDR1 is MGHRA and CDR2 is YSYEKL in the germline V gene. Trimming removed 1 base from V and 1 base from J, with 7 bases in between. CDR3 region: CASSQVQGNTEAFF. Written as DNA, the CDR3 is TGCGCCAGCAGCCAAGTCCAGGGGAACACTGAAGCTTTCTTT.

CDR3 amino acids: CASSPRDRGNYEQYF. Here the CDR3 DNA reads TGTGCCAGCAGCCCACGGGACAGGGGGAACTACGAGCAGTACTTC. The chain recombines TRBV7-6 with TRBJ2-7; 11 positions agree with TRBD1. With V trimmed by 5 bases and J by 3 bases, 6 bases remained unmatched. The germline CDR1 and CDR2 sequences are SGHVS and FNYEAQ. The CDR3 runs 15 residues.

The chain links TRBV5-1 to TRBJ2-1, with a tentative D call TRBD2 (6 bases). The CDR3 is 13 residues long. Trimming removed 2 bases from V and 9 bases from J, with 12 bases in between. Germline CDR1 SGHRS, CDR2 YFSETQ. The CDR3 bases are TGCGCCAGCAGCTTCAACGGGGGTAGTGAGCAGTTCTTC. Amino acids: CASSFNGGSEQFF.

This chain connects TRBV4-2 to TRBJ2-7; either TRBD1 or TRBD2 may supply D (7 bases each). Looked up from germline, CDR1 is LGHNA and CDR2 is YNFKEQ. Trimming removed 0 bases at V and 7 bases at J, with 10 bases between. The CDR3 covers 13 residues. CDR3 amino acids: CASSQDQGGEQYF. CDR3 coding DNA: TGTGCCAGCAGCCAAGATCAGGGGGGGGAGCAGTACTTC.